Listed below are T cell receptor beta chains from one sample, sequenced in a study of blood T cell repertoires in COVID-19. Data came from immunoSEQ multiplex PCR; TCRdb stores just in-frame clones and leaves some out. The data show roughly 670,000 clones, about 87% seen once. Source material: peripheral blood. Receptors were obtained from a woman between 18 and 29 years old with acute or convalescent COVID-19. Both conserved end residues are part of each CDR3. Fields, in order: CDR3 protein, clone size, V gene. Clone size is stated in some rows and not others, as once, few, many or a class when expanded.

CDR3: CASSPSGNEGAFF
size: once
V: TRBV18

CDR3: CASSSQDSTEKLFF
size: NA
V: TRBV5-4

CDR3: CASSETGSGNTIYF
size: NA
V: TRBV7-2

CDR3: CASSWLVAGDNEQFF
size: once
V: TRBV7-9

CDR3: CATGRDRASSGNTIYF
size: NA
V: TRBV15

CDR3: CASSLRGGTSLSGNTIYF
size: NA
V: TRBV7-2

CDR3: CASSLRGNQPQHF
size: NA
V: TRBV5-8

CDR3: CASNVENIQYF
size: NA
V: TRBV7-9

CDR3: CASSPGGGGPTGELFF
size: NA
V: TRBV9

CDR3: CASSSRVAGGNEQFF
size: NA
V: TRBV6-2/TRBV6-3

CDR3: CSVGNGQGSFTEAFF
size: NA
V: TRBV29-1

CDR3: CASGAGGARVEGYTF
size: NA
V: TRBV28

CDR3: CASSVAGDRVYGYTF
size: NA
V: TRBV9

CDR3: CASSLQSVGDYGYTF
size: NA
V: TRBV27

CDR3: CASSLGGSTGTANYGYTF
size: NA
V: TRBV11-2

CDR3: CASSPGGGLSSPLHF
size: NA
V: TRBV6-5

CDR3: CASSLRTGLNQPQHF
size: once
V: TRBV27

CDR3: CASSIGGRKTEAFF
size: NA
V: TRBV19

CDR3: CASSLFWGGMGNQPQHF
size: NA
V: TRBV7-8

CDR3: CASSLRSGTSTDTQYF
size: NA
V: TRBV7-2

CDR3: CASSPGQTSGYTF
size: NA
V: TRBV14

CDR3: CASSPWRSEKLFF
size: NA
V: TRBV18

CDR3: CASSLPQTSGGANEQFF
size: NA
V: TRBV5-1

CDR3: CASTRGGGRSYNEQFF
size: NA
V: TRBV9

CDR3: CASRGPYGYTF
size: many
V: TRBV7-3

CDR3: CASSITGTGLAKNIQYF
size: NA
V: TRBV19

CDR3: CASSLDSLSGNTIYF
size: once
V: TRBV9

CDR3: CASSLYLGSPSEEETQYF
size: NA
V: TRBV7-6

CDR3: CASSQDWGLAYNEQFF
size: NA
V: TRBV3-1/TRBV3-2

CDR3: CASSASWDTQYF
size: NA
V: TRBV9

CDR3: CASSYSPGTGTYEQYF
size: NA
V: TRBV6-6

CDR3: CASSGLQQETQYF
size: NA
V: TRBV9

CDR3: CASSAEQGPYGYTF
size: NA
V: TRBV9

CDR3: CASSISGIGGWYAEAFF
size: NA
V: TRBV19

CDR3: CASRAGTEYGYTF
size: NA
V: TRBV6-5

CDR3: CASSIQGAPNTEAFF
size: NA
V: TRBV2

CDR3: CASSISGMGTEAFF
size: NA
V: TRBV19

CDR3: CASSLHRGFNEKLFF
size: NA
V: TRBV6-5

CDR3: CASSPRPQGSTDTQYF
size: NA
V: TRBV5-1

CDR3: CASRRQGNQPQHF
size: NA
V: TRBV6-5

CDR3: CASSAEANYGYTF
size: few
V: TRBV9

CDR3: CAWSGTGPSPAQHF
size: NA
V: TRBV30

CDR3: CATSDHQGPEAFF
size: NA
V: TRBV24-1

CDR3: CASSTYRDSPRNEQFF
size: NA
V: TRBV4-3

CDR3: CASSQRGSGNTIYF
size: few
V: TRBV4-2

CDR3: CASSWGSAPTDTQYF
size: NA
V: TRBV6-5

CDR3: CASSPSGGQYNEQFF
size: NA
V: TRBV18

CDR3: CASSPSGGAWDEQYF
size: NA
V: TRBV7-9

CDR3: CASSIRQGVNTEAFF
size: NA
V: TRBV11-2

CDR3: CASSEPPQGGNEQFF
size: NA
V: TRBV10-2

CDR3: CASSLGGVTYEQYF
size: NA
V: TRBV5-1

CDR3: CASSPKGLSNTEAFF
size: NA
V: TRBV19

CDR3: CASSPRQGTEAFF
size: NA
V: TRBV27

CDR3: CASSPPEAYEQFF
size: NA
V: TRBV18

CDR3: CASSQVYGAEAFF
size: few
V: TRBV4-3

CDR3: CASSTGTGANEKLFF
size: NA
V: TRBV5-6

CDR3: CASTLRGAYNEQFF
size: NA
V: TRBV2